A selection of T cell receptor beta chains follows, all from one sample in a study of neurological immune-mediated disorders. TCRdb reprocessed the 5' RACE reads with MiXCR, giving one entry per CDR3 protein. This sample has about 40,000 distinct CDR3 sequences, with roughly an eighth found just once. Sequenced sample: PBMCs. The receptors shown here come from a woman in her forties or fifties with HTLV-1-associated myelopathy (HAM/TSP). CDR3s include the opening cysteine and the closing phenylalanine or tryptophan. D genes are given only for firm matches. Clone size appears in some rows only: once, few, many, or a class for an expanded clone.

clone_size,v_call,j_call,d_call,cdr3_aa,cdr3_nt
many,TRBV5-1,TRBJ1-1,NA,CASSSSAGTRGTEAFF,TGCGCCAGCAGTTCTTCAGCCGGGACCAGGGGCACTGAAGCTTTCTTT
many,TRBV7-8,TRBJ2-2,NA,CASSLEGPMVALAGELFF,TGTGCCAGCAGCTTAGAGGGCCCGATGGTAGCCCTCGCCGGGGAGCTGTTTTTT
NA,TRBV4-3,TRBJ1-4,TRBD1,CASSQQREGQRGKKLFF,TGCGCCAGCAGCCAGCAACGCGAGGGACAGCGTGGCAAAAAACTGTTTTTT
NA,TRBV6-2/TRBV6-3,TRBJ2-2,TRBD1,CASSYGTDTGELFF,TGTGCCAGCAGTTACGGGACAGACACCGGGGAGCTGTTTTTT
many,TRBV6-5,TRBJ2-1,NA,CVSGTGPRSYNEQFF,TGTGTCAGCGGTACGGGCCCCCGCTCCTACAATGAGCAGTTCTTC
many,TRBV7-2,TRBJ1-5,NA,CASRTSNQPQHF,TGTGCCAGTCGGACCTCTAATCAGCCCCAGCATTTT
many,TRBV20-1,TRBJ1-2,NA,CSASRAQGGYGYTF,TGCAGTGCTAGCAGGGCACAGGGTGGTTATGGCTACACCTTC
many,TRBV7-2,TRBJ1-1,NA,CASSQGRDPPEAFF,TGTGCCAGCAGCCAAGGCAGGGATCCCCCTGAAGCTTTCTTT
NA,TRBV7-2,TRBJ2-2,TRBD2,CASSLGLAPEAGELFF,TGTGCCAGCAGCTTGGGACTAGCACCCGAGGCCGGGGAGCTGTTTTTT
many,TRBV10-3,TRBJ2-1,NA,CAITPGPPGNEQFF,TGTGCCATCACACCGGGTCCTCCGGGGAATGAGCAGTTCTTC
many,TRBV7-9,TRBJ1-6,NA,CASSLALRDRRNSPLHF,TGTGCCAGCAGCTTAGCACTCAGGGACCGGAGGAATTCACCCCTCCACTTT
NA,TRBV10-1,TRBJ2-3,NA,CASSGTFPGDTQYF,TGCGCCAGCAGTGGAACTTTCCCCGGAGATACGCAGTATTTT
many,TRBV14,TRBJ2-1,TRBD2,CASSQLAGVNEQFF,TGTGCCAGCAGCCAACTAGCGGGAGTTAATGAGCAGTTCTTC
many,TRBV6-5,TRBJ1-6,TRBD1,CASSRTGDSPLHF,TGTGCCAGCAGCCGGACAGGGGATTCACCCCTCCACTTT
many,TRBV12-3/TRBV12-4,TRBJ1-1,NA,CASSFPTGALNTEAFF,TGTGCCAGCAGTTTCCCTACCGGGGCCTTGAACACTGAAGCTTTCTTT
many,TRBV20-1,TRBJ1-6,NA,CSASIQGNSPLHF,TGCAGTGCTAGTATTCAGGGGAATTCACCCCTCCACTTT
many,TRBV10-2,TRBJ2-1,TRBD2,CATSGTSGGASYNEQFF,TGCGCCACCTCCGGGACTAGCGGGGGCGCCTCCTACAATGAGCAGTTCTTC
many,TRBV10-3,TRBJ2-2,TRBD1,CAISLDRGHGELFF,TGTGCCATCAGCCTGGACAGGGGGCACGGGGAGCTGTTTTTT
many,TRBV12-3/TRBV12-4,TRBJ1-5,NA,CASSPDGQFNQPQHF,TGTGCCAGCAGCCCAGACGGACAGTTCAATCAGCCCCAGCATTTT
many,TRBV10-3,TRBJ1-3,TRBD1,CAITSTGGGNTIYF,TGTGCCATCACCTCGACAGGGGGAGGAAACACCATATATTTT
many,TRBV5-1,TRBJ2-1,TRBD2,CASSYGLAGGRGNEQFF,TGCGCCAGCAGCTATGGACTAGCGGGGGGGCGGGGCAATGAGCAGTTCTTC
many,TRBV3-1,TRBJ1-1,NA,CASAKQALPSGAFF,TGTGCCAGCGCAAAACAGGCCCTCCCCTCGGGAGCTTTCTTT